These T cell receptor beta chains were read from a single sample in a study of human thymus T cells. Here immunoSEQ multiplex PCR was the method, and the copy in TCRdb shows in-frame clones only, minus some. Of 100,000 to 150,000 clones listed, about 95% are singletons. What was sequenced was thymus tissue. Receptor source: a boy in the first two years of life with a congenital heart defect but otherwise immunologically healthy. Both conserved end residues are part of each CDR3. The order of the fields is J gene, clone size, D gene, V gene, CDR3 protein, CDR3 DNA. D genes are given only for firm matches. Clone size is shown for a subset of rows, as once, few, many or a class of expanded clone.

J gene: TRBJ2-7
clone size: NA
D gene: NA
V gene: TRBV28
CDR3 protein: CASSLCKEGRVHEQYF
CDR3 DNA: TGTGCCAGCAGTTTATGCAAGGAGGGCAGGGTACACGAGCAGTACTTC

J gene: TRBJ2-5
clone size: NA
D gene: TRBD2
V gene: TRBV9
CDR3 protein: CASSVSGGGKTQYF
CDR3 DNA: TGTGCCAGCAGCGTAAGCGGGGGGGGTAAGACCCAGTACTTC

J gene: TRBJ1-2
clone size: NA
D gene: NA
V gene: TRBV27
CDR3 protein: CASSPTRVGGYTF
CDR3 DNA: TGTGCCAGCAGTCCGACCAGGGTGGGCGGCTACACCTTC

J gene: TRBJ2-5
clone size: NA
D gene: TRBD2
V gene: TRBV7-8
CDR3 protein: CASSLYPRGAGGTQYF
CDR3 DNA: TGTGCCAGCAGCTTATATCCGCGGGGGGCCGGTGGGACCCAGTACTTC

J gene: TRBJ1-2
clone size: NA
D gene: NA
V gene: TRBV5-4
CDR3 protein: CASSLGLIGSPNYGYTF
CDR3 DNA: TGTGCCAGCAGCTTGGGTCTAATAGGGTCCCCTAACTATGGCTACACCTTC

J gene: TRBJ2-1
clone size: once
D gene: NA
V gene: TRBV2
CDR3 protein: CASSESDRGTHYNEQFF
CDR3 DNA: TGTGCCAGCAGTGAAAGCGATAGGGGGACTCACTACAATGAGCAGTTCTTC

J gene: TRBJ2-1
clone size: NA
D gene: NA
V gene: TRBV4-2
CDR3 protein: CASSQEDRGLGDEQFF
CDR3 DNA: TGTGCCAGCAGCCAAGAGGATAGGGGCCTAGGAGATGAGCAGTTCTTC

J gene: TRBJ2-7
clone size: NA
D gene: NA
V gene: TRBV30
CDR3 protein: CAWAGHGYGYEQYF
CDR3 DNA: TGTGCCTGGGCCGGCCACGGGTATGGGTACGAGCAGTACTTC

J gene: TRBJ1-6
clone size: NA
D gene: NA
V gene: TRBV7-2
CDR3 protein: CASSLAPHLGVGLHSYNSPLHF
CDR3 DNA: TGTGCCAGCAGCTTAGCCCCCCATCTGGGAGTGGGACTGCACTCCTATAATTCACCCCTCCACTTT

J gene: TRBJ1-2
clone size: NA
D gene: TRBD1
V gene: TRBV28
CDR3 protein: CASSSRGQVIYGYTF
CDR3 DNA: TGTGCCAGCAGCTCTCGGGGACAGGTGATATATGGCTACACCTTC

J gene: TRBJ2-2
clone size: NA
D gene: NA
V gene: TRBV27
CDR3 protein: CASSSRGPNTGELFF
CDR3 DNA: TGTGCCAGCAGTTCCCGGGGGCCTAACACCGGGGAGCTGTTTTTT

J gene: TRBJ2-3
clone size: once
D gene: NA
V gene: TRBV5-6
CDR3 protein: CASSAKTGSGPNITDTQYF
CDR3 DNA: TGTGCCAGCAGCGCGAAAACTGGATCCGGACCCAATATCACAGATACGCAGTATTTT

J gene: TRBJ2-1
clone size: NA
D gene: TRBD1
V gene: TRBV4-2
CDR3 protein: CASSQDRTGGGNNEQFF
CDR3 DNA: TGTGCCAGCAGCCAAGATAGGACAGGGGGAGGGAACAATGAGCAGTTCTTC

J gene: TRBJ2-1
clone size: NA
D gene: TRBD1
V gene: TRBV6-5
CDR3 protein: CASSYSTGVSYNEQFF
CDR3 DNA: TGTGCCAGCAGTTACTCTACAGGGGTCTCCTACAATGAGCAGTTCTTC

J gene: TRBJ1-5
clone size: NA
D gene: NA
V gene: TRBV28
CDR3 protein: CASSRDSNQPQHF
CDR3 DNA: TGTGCCAGCAGTAGGGATAGCAATCAGCCCCAGCATTTT